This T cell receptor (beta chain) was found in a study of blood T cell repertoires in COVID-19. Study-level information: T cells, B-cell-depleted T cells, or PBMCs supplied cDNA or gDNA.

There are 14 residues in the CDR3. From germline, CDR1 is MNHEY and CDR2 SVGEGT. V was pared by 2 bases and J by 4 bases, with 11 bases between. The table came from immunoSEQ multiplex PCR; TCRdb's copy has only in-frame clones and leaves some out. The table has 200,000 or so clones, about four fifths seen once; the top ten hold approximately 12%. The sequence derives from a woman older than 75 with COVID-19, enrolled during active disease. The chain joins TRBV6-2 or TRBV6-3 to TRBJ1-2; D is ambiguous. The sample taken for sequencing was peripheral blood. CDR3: CASSYEGYGYGYTF. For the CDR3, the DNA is TGTGCCAGCAGTTACGAGGGTTATGGCTATGGCTACACCTTC.